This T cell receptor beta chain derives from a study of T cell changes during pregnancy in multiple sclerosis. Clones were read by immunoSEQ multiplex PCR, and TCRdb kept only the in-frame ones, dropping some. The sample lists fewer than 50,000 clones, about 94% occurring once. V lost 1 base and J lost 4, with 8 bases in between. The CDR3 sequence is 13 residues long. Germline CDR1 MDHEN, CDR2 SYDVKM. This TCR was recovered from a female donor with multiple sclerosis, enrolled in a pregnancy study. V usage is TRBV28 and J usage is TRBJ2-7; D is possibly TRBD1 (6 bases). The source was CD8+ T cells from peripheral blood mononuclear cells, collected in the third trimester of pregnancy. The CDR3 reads CASSLSRGYEQYF. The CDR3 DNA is TGTGCCAGCAGTTTATCCAGGGGATACGAGCAGTACTTC.